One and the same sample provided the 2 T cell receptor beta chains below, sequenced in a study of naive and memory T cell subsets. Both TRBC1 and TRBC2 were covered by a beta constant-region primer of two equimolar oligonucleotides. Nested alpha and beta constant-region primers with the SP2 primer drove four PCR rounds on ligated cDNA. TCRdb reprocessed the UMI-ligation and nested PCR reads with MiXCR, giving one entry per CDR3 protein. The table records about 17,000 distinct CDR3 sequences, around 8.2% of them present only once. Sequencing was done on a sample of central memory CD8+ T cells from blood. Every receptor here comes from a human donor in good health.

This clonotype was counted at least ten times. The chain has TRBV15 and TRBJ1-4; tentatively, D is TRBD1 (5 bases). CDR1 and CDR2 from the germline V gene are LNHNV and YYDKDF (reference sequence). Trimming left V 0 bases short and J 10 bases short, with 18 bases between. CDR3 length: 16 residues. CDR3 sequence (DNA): TGTGCCACCAGCAGAGATGGCAGGGTTTCTGACGGAAAACTGTTTTTT. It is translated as CATSRDGRVSDGKLFF.

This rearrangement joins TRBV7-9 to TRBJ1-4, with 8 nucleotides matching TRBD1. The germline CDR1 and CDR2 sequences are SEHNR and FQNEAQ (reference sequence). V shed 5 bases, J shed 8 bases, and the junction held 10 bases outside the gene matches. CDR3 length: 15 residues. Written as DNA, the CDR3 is TGTGCCAGCAGCCCGAGGGACAGGATAGGAGAAAAACTGTTTTTT. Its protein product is CASSPRDRIGEKLFF.